This TCR beta chain came from a study of T cell responses to AZD1222 COVID-19 vaccine. Study at large: Pooling of second doses given at about 4 or about 12 weeks was done.

Comments on this clone: Its antigen is as yet unknown.

TCRdb's copy holds only in-frame clones and misses some; the assay was immunoSEQ multiplex PCR. The sample contains 130,000 or so clones, around 91% of which appear only once. CDR1 and CDR2 (germline): DFQATT, SNEGSKA (reference sequence). CDR3 size: 15 residues. V was pared by 3 bases and J by 3 bases, with 5 bases of the junction left unmatched. General study results and limits: It should be noted that donors were predominantly white British and more often female, and clonal diversity was possibly underestimated. The study sampled repertoires only after the peak T cell response.

This TCR was sampled from an adult in good health. The chain carries TRBV20-1 and TRBJ2-2; 9 positions agree with TRBD1. Sequenced material: peripheral blood, taken on day 0 of AZD1222 vaccination. This chain's CDR3 is CSASDRGKDTGELFF. CDR3 in DNA: TGCAGTGCTAGTGACAGGGGGAAGGACACCGGGGAGCTGTTTTTT.